These 10 T cell receptor beta chains originate from one sample sequenced in a study of beta chain features in type 1 diabetes. The entirety of the isolated RNA underwent reverse transcription, so expressed TCRB transcripts were sequenced. Using immunoSEQ multiplex PCR, the repertoire was profiled, and TCRdb retains in-frame clones only, with some absent. The sample carries some 270,000 clones, 14% recorded once. Sequencing was carried out using naive CD4+ T cells from blood. The receptors here all came from a woman aged 35 to 49 in good health.

V gene TRBV15 combines with J gene TRBJ2-5, with 7 bases lining up with TRBD1. The junction had 6 bases not matched to a gene; V was cut back by 3 bases and J by 5 bases. The germline V gene encodes CDR1 LNHNV and CDR2 YYDKDF (reference sequence). The CDR3 runs 14 residues. CDR3 DNA sequence: TGTGCCACCAGCAGGAACAGGGGCGAGGAGACCCAGTACTTC. The encoded protein is CATSRNRGEETQYF.

The rearrangement links TRBV9 to TRBJ2-3; 7 nucleotides align to TRBD2. This CDR3 spans 14 amino acids. Unmatched junction bases numbered 6, after V lost 0 bases and J lost 8 bases. Looked up from germline, CDR1 is SGDLS and CDR2 is YYNGEE. CDR3 protein: CASSVALTGGTQYF. CDR3 coding DNA: TGTGCCAGCAGCGTAGCCCTAACGGGGGGTACGCAGTATTTT.

This rearrangement joins TRBV10-2 to TRBJ2-5, with TRBD2 matching over 8 bases. The CDR3 covers 13 residues. J was trimmed by 5 bases and V by 6 bases; bases with no gene match: 5. The germline V gene has CDR1 WSHSY and CDR2 SAAADI. The CDR3 DNA reads as TGCGCCAGCAGGATCGGGGGGGCGGAGACCCAGTACTTC. Protein: CASRIGGAETQYF.

Only a few counts were recorded for this clone. The chain combines TRBV10-1 with TRBJ2-3; 7 bases match TRBD2. Germline CDR1 is WNHNN and CDR2 is SYGVQD (reference sequence). J was trimmed by 6 bases and V by 0 bases; bases with no gene match: 3. The CDR3 runs to 14 residues. The CDR3 DNA reads TGCGCCAGCAGTGAGTCGGTGGGGGGGGATACGCAGTATTTT. It is translated as CASSESVGGDTQYF.

The chain joins TRBV11-2 to TRBJ2-3, with a possible D match to TRBD2 (6 bases). The length of the CDR3 is 13 residues. Germline V lookup: CDR1 SGHAT, CDR2 FQNNGV. Trimming left V 6 bases short and J 8 bases short, with 15 bases between. The CDR3, as DNA: TGTGCCAGCAGAGAGGTGGGGGGAGGTACGCAGTATTTT. Translated, it gives CASREVGGGTQYF.

The rearrangement joins TRBV11-2 to TRBJ2-5, with D unresolved. The germline V gene has CDR1 SGHAT and CDR2 FQNNGV. Trimming left V 1 base short and J 0 bases short, with 12 bases between. The CDR3 totals 16 residues. The CDR3 protein is CASSLVYGGNQETQYF. The CDR3 DNA reads TGTGCCAGCAGCTTAGTTTACGGCGGAAACCAAGAGACCCAGTACTTC.

The chain employs TRBV6-6 and TRBJ1-1; D is unresolved. V lost 2 bases, J lost 1 base, and 5 bases lay in between. The CDR3 loop spans 13 amino acids. CDR1 is MNHNY, CDR2 SVGAGI, per germline (reference sequence). CDR3 coding DNA: TGTGCCAGCAGTTACGGCAAGAACACTGAAGCTTTCTTT. Encoded protein: CASSYGKNTEAFF.

This chain uses TRBV6-4 with TRBJ1-6; weak D call: TRBD1 (5 bases). CDR1 and CDR2 from the germline V gene are MRHNA and SNTAGT. There are 12 residues in the CDR3. V dropped 4 bases and J dropped 10 bases, with 8 bases sitting between them. The CDR3 DNA sequence: TGTGCCAGCAGTGTCAGACAGTCACCCCTCCACTTT. Protein: CASSVRQSPLHF.

The chain links TRBV19 to TRBJ2-7; D is unclear. V lost 1 base and J 4 bases, leaving 11 bases between the germline ends. The CDR3 consists of 14 residues. From germline, CDR1 is LNHDA and CDR2 SQIVND (reference sequence). The DNA for the CDR3 is TGTGCCAGTAGTATAGCGGGTGAGCTTTACGAGCAGTACTTC. Its protein is CASSIAGELYEQYF.

The V call is TRBV6-1, the J call TRBJ1-3; no clear D. Germline lookup yields CDR1 MNHNS and CDR2 SASEGT. This CDR3 spans 14 amino acids. The V end was cut by 5 bases, the J end by 2 bases, with 10 bases between. CDR3 nucleotide sequence: TGTGCCAGCAGTCTCGGGGTAGCTGGAAACACCATATATTTT. Translated: CASSLGVAGNTIYF.